Described below is a single T cell receptor beta chain sequence and its context. What it binds is not known. TCRdb's table, derived via immunoSEQ multiplex PCR, lists solely in-frame clones and lacks some. The table has about 73,000 clones, about nine tenths seen once. The record originates from a study of T cell responses to AZD1222 COVID-19 vaccine. Points from the study as a whole: Among those given AZD1222, only five or six were seropositive at baseline.

This sequence was found in an adult in good health. The source was peripheral blood, collected on day 0 of AZD1222 vaccination.

The CDR3 nucleotides read TGTGCCAGCAGCTTAACGGTTCCGGGCGAGCAGTACTTC. It codes for CASSLTVPGEQYF. The chain couples TRBV7-3 to TRBJ2-7, with D hard to call. Trimming removed 0 bases from V and 6 bases from J, with 9 bases in between. Germline CDR1 reads SGHTA; CDR2 reads FQGTGA. The CDR3 covers 13 residues.